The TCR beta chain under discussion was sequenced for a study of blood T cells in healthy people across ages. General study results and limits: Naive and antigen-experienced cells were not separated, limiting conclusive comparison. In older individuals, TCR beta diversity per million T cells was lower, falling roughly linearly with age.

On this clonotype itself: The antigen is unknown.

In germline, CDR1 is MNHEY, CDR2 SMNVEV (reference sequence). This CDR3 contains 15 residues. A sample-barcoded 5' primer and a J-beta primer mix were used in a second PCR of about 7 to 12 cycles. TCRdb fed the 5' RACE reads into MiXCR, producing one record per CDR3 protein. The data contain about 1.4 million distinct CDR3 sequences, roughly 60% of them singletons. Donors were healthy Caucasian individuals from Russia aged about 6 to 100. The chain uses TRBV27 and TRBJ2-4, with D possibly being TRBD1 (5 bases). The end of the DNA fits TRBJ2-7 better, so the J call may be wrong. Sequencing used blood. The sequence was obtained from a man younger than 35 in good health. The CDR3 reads CASSPVQIGVYEQYF. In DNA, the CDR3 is TGTGCCAGCAGTCCCGTCCAAATAGGGGTCTACGAGCAGTACTTC.